What follows are 16 T cell receptor beta chains derived from one specimen sequenced in a study of blood T cell repertoires in COVID-19. Assay used: immunoSEQ multiplex PCR; TCRdb lists only in-frame clones, some missing. The repertoire includes about 130,000 clones, around 89% of them detected once, and roughly 18% sits in the top ten. Sequenced material: peripheral blood. All receptors come from a man in his forties or fifties with active or convalescent COVID-19.

J is TRBJ2-1 and V is TRBV19; tentatively, D is TRBD1 (6 bases). This CDR3 comprises 15 residues. The germline V and J ends were trimmed by 3 bases and 4 bases, with 13 bases remaining between them. Germline assignment: CDR1 LNHDA and CDR2 SQIVND (reference sequence). The CDR3, as DNA: TGTGCCAGTAGTATCCCCAGCAGGGGTTACAATGAGCAGTTCTTC. It codes for CASSIPSRGYNEQFF. The full variable domain, with the rest looked up from reference TRBV19 and TRBJ2-1, is DGGITQSPKYLFRKEGQNVTLSCEQNLNHDAMYWYRQDPGQGLRLIYYSQIVNDFQKGDIAEGYSVSREKKESFPLTVTSAQKNPTAFYLCASSIPSRGYNEQFFGPGTRLTVL.

The rearrangement links TRBV11-2 to TRBJ2-1, with D possibly being TRBD1 (6 bases). There are 14 residues in the CDR3. V was shortened by 5 bases and J by 5 bases, with 13 bases between the two germline ends. Germline V gene sequence: CDR1 SGHAT, CDR2 FQNNGV. This CDR3 is CASSQNRVDNEQFF. CDR3 coding DNA: TGTGCCAGCAGCCAAAACAGGGTAGACAATGAGCAGTTCTTC.

The J gene is TRBJ2-7, the V gene TRBV7-8, with D possibly TRBD1 on 6 matching bases. Trimming cost V 1 base and J 5 bases, with 15 bases left between them. The CDR3 has 15 residues. CDR1 is SGHVS and CDR2 is FQNEAQ in the germline V gene. The CDR3 sequence: CASSLGAGDVHEQYF. CDR3 bases: TGTGCCAGCAGCTTAGGAGCAGGGGATGTCCACGAGCAGTACTTC. The full variable domain, rest sourced from reference TRBV7-8 and TRBJ2-7, is GAGVSQSPRYKVAKRGQDVALRCDPISGHVSLFWYQQALGQGPEFLTYFQNEAQLDKSGLPSDRFFAERPEGSVSTLKIQRTQQEDSAVYLCASSLGAGDVHEQYFGPGTRLTVT.

The J gene is TRBJ2-2, the V gene TRBV4-1; a weak D match, TRBD2 (6 bases). With 0 bases removed from V and 5 bases from J, the gap between germline ends came to 13 bases. The germline V gene encodes CDR1 MGHRA and CDR2 YSYEKL. This CDR3 has 16 amino acids. The CDR3 sequence: CASSQDWPGVTGELFF. CDR3 coding DNA: TGCGCCAGCAGCCAAGATTGGCCGGGGGTGACCGGGGAGCTGTTTTTT.

The chain combines TRBV5-1 with TRBJ1-6, with D unclear. This CDR3 region has 14 residues. Germline assignment: CDR1 SGHRS and CDR2 YFSETQ. V dropped 1 base and J dropped 7 bases, with 9 bases sitting between them. The CDR3 region is CASSLKQLNSPLHF. The CDR3 bases are TGCGCCAGCAGCTTGAAACAGCTCAATTCACCCCTCCACTTT.

This clone was detected a few times. The chain is built from TRBV19 and TRBJ1-5; TRBD1 aligns across 7 bases. This CDR3 has 15 residues. Germline trimming cut 6 bases from V and 2 bases from J; bases unmatched to any gene: 7. Looked up from germline, CDR1 is LNHDA and CDR2 is SQIVND (reference sequence). CDR3 DNA sequence: TGTGCCAGTAGAACCACAGGGGTCGGCAATCAGCCCCAGCATTTT. Its protein product is CASRTTGVGNQPQHF.

CDR3 amino acids: CASSSPGLQPYEQYF. The CDR3 nucleotides read TGTGCCAGCAGCTCTCCGGGACTCCAACCCTACGAGCAGTACTTC. The chain employs TRBV5-4 and TRBJ2-7; maybe TRBD2 (6 bases). This CDR3 is 15 amino acids long. CDR1 and CDR2 from the germline V gene are SGHNT and YYREEE (reference sequence). V gave up 3 bases and J gave up 2 bases, with 15 bases separating them.

Regarding this clone: The junction departs from the called germline gene at one end, perhaps through a read error. V is TRBV29-1 and J is TRBJ2-1, with 12 bases that match TRBD2. The CDR3 has 17 amino acids. CDR1 and CDR2 (germline): SQVTM, ANQGSEA. The CDR3 is CSVEGLAGTTAYNEQFF. The CDR3 DNA reads TGCAGCGTGGAAGGACTAGCGGGAACTACGGCCTACAATGAGCAGTTCTTC.

The chain recombines TRBV7-2 with TRBJ2-2, with TRBD2 identical over 10 bases. CDR1 SGHTA and CDR2 FQGNSA come from the germline V gene. There are 16 residues in the CDR3. Unmatched junction bases numbered 2, after V lost 0 bases and J lost 4 bases. The CDR3 loop is CASSLAPSGGTGELFF. CDR3 coding DNA: TGTGCCAGCAGCTTAGCGCCTAGCGGGGGCACCGGGGAGCTGTTTTTT.

The chain joins TRBV6-4 to TRBJ2-7; no clear D gene. The V end lost 7 bases, the J end lost 4 bases, and 23 bases lay between the germline ends. Germline assignment: CDR1 MRHNA and CDR2 SNTAGT. CDR3 size: 16 residues. The CDR3 spells CASTPPRRFSIYEQYF. In DNA, the CDR3 is TGTGCCAGCACCCCACCCCGGAGATTTTCCATTTACGAGCAGTACTTC.

This clone was recorded once. The chain is built from TRBV28 and TRBJ1-1, with 7 bases identical to TRBD1. This CDR3 has 14 amino acids. Germline-derived CDR1 and CDR2 are MDHEN and SYDVKM. The J segment lost 4 bases and the V segment lost 4 bases, leaving 6 bases of the junction unmatched. The CDR3, as DNA: TGTGCCAGCAGTTCGTATCAGGGGGGCACTGAAGCTTTCTTT. Its protein is CASSSYQGGTEAFF.

This clone was seen a few times. The chain employs TRBV18 and TRBJ2-7; D is undetermined. Germline V gene lookup returns CDR1 KGHSH and CDR2 LQKENI. The CDR3 has 12 amino acids. The V and J ends lost 4 bases and 3 bases respectively, with 7 bases between them. CDR3 in amino acids: CASSLQNYEQYF. CDR3 coding DNA: TGTGCCAGCTCACTACAAAACTACGAGCAGTACTTC.

The chain recombines TRBV4-1 with TRBJ1-3, with D possibly matching TRBD1 (5 bases). CDR1 and CDR2 from the germline V gene are MGHRA and YSYEKL. This CDR3 comprises 19 residues. V was cut by 0 bases and J by 0 bases, with 18 bases left in between. In DNA, the CDR3 is TGCGCCAGCAGCCAAGATCGGGGGGACGCACATCGCTCTGGAAACACCATATATTTT. It specifies CASSQDRGDAHRSGNTIYF.

V and J are TRBV29-1 and TRBJ1-1; weak D call: TRBD1 (5 bases). Per the germline V gene, CDR1 is SQVTM and CDR2 is ANQGSEA. The CDR3 sequence is 13 residues long. The V end was cut by 6 bases, the J end by 4 bases, with 15 bases between. CDR3 residues: CSVKGASFTEAFF. CDR3 coding DNA: TGCAGCGTAAAAGGGGCCAGCTTCACTGAAGCTTTCTTT.

Comment on this clone: The junction does not match germline at one end; this may be a read error. The rearrangement links TRBV12-5 to TRBJ1-6, with 12 bases matching TRBD1. The CDR3 has 15 amino acids. In germline, CDR1 is LGHNT, CDR2 FRNRAP. The CDR3 is CASALGQGAGSPLHF. The CDR3 DNA is TGTGCTAGTGCTTTGGGACAGGGGGCTGGGTCACCCCTCCACTTT.

This sequence joins TRBV6-5 and TRBJ2-3, with D perhaps matching TRBD2 (6 bases). V was cut by 2 bases and J by 6 bases, with 18 bases left in between. CDR3 size: 16 residues. The germline gives CDR1 MNHEY, CDR2 SVGAGI. The CDR3 DNA is TGTGCCAGCAGTTACATGGGACCCGCGGGACCCGATACGCAGTATTTT. Its protein is CASSYMGPAGPDTQYF.